This TCR beta chain comes out of a study of CD8+ T cells in alopecia areata (dated by TCRdb to the late 2010s). In terms of the full investigation: Treated patients were enrolled in an open-label pilot trial of oral tofacitinib, 5 to 10 mg twice daily, for moderate-to-severe alopecia areata. RNA was obtained with the PAXgene miRNA kit for fixed scalp, the miRNeasy kit for PBMCs, and the RNeasy kit for mouse skin. Clonality in the scalp was compared among normal scalp (n=4), patchy alopecia areata scalp (n=8), and alopecia totalis/universalis scalp (n=8). TCRbeta CDR3 regions were amplified by immunoSEQ multiplex PCR with 35 Vbeta forward and 13 Jbeta reverse primers. Tofacitinib was given for 6 to 18 months, followed by 6 months of follow-up off drug to assess delayed response and recurrence. Biopsies were taken from tofacitinib-treated patients at baseline and at 4 and 24 weeks of treatment, and a later scalp biopsy was taken in several of the tofacitinib-treated patients. Human TCRbeta sequencing covered scalp tissue and sorted CD4+ and CD8+ peripheral blood T cells from patchy and totalis/universalis alopecia areata patients and healthy controls. To study T cell clonal expansion in alopecia areata, the researchers applied high-throughput TCRbeta sequencing to both the C3H/HeJ mouse model and human patients.

Of note for this clone: Its cognate antigen has yet to be identified. No per-base quality is available; no much larger clone lies one base away.

Inclusive of the bounding cysteine and phenylalanine, the CDR3 is 16 residues long. Just the 48-base CDR3 DNA is kept, in frame starting at base 1. The germline V gene sets CDR1 to SGHDN and CDR2 to FVKESK. A distance of 12 bases separates the germline ends of V and J, which lose 4 bases and 0 bases respectively. Library creation used the immunoSEQ multiplex PCR assay. RNA was extracted from all samples and reverse transcribed into cDNA, which served as template for TCR sequencing. First-strand cDNA was synthesized with SuperScript III using a 2:1 mix of oligo-dT and random hexamers. A synthetic immune receptor repertoire was used to measure amplification bias, and any remaining bias was corrected computationally. The paper's processing steps were these. After raw reads were preprocessed to remove errors, the CDR3 was defined following IMGT conventions as running from the conserved cysteine to phenylalanine. Clonality was calculated as 1 minus Shannon entropy normalized by log2 of the number of productive unique TCRs. CD4 or CD8 identity of scalp clones was inferred by cross-referencing scalp TCRbeta sequences with sorted blood CD4 and CD8 repertoires. As stored in TCRdb, this immuneACCESS dataset retains in-frame rearrangements with V and J assigned. A fraction of the clones does not appear; measured against another copy, unresolved V genes explain less than half of the discrepancy, and the remainder lacks a known reason. V and J calls and clone size are as listed in that table; D and trimming were resolved from the DNA. This sample holds about 14,000 clones; about 50% were observed only once. The biggest ten clones account for roughly 10% of the sample.

The time point tag for this specimen amounts to: baseline before oral tofacitinib. Lesional scalp punch biopsies and peripheral blood were collected from alopecia areata patients. Human scalp biopsies were fixed immediately in PAXgene tissue containers. The study at large found these results: Scalp TCR repertoire analysis is complicated because resident alphabeta T cells in normal human skin are also sequenced, whereas mouse skin is dominated by gammadelta T cells. Shared TCR sequences between patients were less evident than in mice, which may be partly attributable to HLA diversity in the patient population. Compared with normal scalp, lesional scalp had higher clonality and more expanded CD8+ clones, particularly in alopecia totalis/universalis, a pattern that suggests antigenic drive.

Sequencing used skin, obtained at week 0. This clonotype was obtained from a human donor with alopecia areata. The chain couples TRBV14 to TRBJ1-4; the D gene identity is not certain. CDR3 protein: CASSPTFTATNEKLFF. The bases read TGTGCCAGCAGCCCAACATTCACCGCAACTAATGAAAAACTGTTTTTT.